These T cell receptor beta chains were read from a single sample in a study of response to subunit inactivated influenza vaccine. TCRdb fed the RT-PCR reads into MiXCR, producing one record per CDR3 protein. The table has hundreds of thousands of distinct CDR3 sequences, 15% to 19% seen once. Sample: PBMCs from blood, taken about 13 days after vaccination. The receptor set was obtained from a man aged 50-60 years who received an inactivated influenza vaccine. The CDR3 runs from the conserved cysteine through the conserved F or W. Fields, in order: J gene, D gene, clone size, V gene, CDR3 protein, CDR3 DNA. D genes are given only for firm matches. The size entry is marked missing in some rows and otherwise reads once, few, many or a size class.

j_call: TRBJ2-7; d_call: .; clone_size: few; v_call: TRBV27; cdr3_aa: CASSSNRPDEQYF; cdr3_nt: TGTGCCAGCAGTTCCAACCGCCCGGACGAGCAGTACTTC
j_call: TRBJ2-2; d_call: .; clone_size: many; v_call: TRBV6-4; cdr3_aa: CASSAGKGRPGELFF; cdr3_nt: TGTGCCAGCAGCGCGGGGAAGGGTCGGCCCGGGGAGCTGTTTTTT
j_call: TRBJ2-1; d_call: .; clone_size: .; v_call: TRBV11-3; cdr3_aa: CASSLSSINNEQFF; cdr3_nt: TGTGCCAGCAGCTTGTCTAGCATAAACAATGAGCAGTTCTTC
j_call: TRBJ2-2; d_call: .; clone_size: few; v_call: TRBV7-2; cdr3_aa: CASSLARSPAGELFF; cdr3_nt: TGTGCCAGCAGCTTAGCAAGGTCCCCCGCCGGGGAGCTGTTTTTT
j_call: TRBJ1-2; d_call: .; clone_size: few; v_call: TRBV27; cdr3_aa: CASSPTIRVGYGYTF; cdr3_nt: TGTGCCAGCAGTCCTACCATCAGGGTAGGCTATGGCTACACCTTC
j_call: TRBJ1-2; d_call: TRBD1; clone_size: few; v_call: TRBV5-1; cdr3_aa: CASSLLGDRDNYGYTF; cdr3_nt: TGCGCCAGCAGCTTGTTAGGGGACAGGGATAACTATGGCTACACCTTC
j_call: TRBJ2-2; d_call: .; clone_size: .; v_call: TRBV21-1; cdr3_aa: CASSKCRGRRNTGELFF; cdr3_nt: TGTGCCAGCAGCAAATGCCGGGGGCGACGAAACACCGGGGAGCTGTTTTTT
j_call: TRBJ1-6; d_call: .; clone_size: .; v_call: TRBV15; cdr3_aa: CAVARSYNSPLHF; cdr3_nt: TGTGCCGTAGCCCGGAGCTATAATTCACCCCTCCACTTT
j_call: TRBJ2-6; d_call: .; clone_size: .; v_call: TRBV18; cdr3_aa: CASSPPGANVLTF; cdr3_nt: TGTGCCAGCTCACCTCCTGGGGCCAACGTCCTGACTTTC
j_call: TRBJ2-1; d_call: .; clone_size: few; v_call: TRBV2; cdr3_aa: CASSELRRNNEQFF; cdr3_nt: TGTGCCAGCAGTGAATTACGGAGGAACAATGAGCAGTTCTTC
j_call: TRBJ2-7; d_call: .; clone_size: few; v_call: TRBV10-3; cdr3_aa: CAISDVVERDEQYF; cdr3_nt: TGTGCCATCAGTGATGTCGTTGAGAGGGACGAGCAGTACTTC
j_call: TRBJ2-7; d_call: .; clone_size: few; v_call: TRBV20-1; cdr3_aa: CSASTQGHSSYEQYF; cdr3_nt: TGCAGTGCTAGTACACAGGGTCATAGCTCCTACGAGCAGTACTTC
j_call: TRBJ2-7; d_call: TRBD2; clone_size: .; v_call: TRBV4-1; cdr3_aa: CASSPGGGTDAYEQYF; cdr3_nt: TGCGCCAGCAGCCCGGGGGGAGGAACGGATGCCTACGAGCAGTACTTC
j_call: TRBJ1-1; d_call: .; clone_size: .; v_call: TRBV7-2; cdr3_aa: CASSPRDEAFF; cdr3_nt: TGTGCCAGCAGCCCCCGAGATGAAGCTTTCTTT
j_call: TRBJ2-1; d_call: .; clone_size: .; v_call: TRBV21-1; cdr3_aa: CASRAPRDEQFF; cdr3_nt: TGTGCCAGCAGAGCCCCAAGGGATGAGCAGTTCTTC
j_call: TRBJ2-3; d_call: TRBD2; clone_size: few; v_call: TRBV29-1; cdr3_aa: CSVRRTSGRTDTQYF; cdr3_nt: TGCAGCGTTCGACGGACTAGCGGGAGGACAGATACGCAGTATTTT
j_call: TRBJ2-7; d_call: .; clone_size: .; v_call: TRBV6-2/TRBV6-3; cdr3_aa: CASSSQGRNEQYF; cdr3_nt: TGTGCCAGCAGTTCACAGGGGAGGAACGAGCAGTACTTC
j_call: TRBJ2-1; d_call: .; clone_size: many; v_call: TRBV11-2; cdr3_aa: CASRDPSGPKPYNEQFF; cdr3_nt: TGTGCCAGCAGAGATCCCTCAGGTCCCAAGCCCTACAATGAGCAGTTCTTC
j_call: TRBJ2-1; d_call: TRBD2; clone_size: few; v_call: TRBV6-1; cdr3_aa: CASSEGTSGVDEQFF; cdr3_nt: TGTGCCAGCAGTGAGGGGACTAGCGGGGTCGATGAGCAGTTCTTC
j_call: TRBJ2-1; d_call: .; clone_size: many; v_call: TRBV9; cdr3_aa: CASSVGSGGNNEQFF; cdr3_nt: TGTGCCAGCAGCGTAGGGTCAGGGGGGAACAATGAGCAGTTCTTC
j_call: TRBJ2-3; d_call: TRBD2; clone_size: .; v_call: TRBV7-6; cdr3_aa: CASSVRLADSTDTQYF; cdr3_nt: TGTGCCAGCAGCGTAAGACTAGCGGATAGCACAGATACGCAGTATTTT
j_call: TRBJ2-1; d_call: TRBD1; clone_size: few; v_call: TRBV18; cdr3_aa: CASSRMTGTMSNEQFF; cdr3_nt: TGTGCCAGCTCAAGAATGACAGGGACCATGAGCAATGAGCAGTTCTTC
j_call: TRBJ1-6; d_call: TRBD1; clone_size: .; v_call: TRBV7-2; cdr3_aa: CASSLGTGTSPLHF; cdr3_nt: TGTGCCAGCAGCTTAGGGACAGGGACCTCACCCCTCCACTTT
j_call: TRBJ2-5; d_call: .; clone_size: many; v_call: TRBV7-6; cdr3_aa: CASSLGGGRETQYF; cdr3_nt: TGTGCCAGCAGCTTGGGGGGGGGCAGAGAGACCCAGTACTTC
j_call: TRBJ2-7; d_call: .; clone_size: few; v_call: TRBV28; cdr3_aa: CASGKSYEQYF; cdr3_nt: TGTGCCAGCGGAAAAAGCTACGAGCAGTACTTC
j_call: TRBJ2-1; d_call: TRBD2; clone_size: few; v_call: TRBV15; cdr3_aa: CATKRPGLAGGEQFF; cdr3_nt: TGTGCCACGAAAAGACCGGGACTAGCGGGAGGTGAGCAGTTCTTC
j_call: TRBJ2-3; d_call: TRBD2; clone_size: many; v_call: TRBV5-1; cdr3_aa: CASTTSGVRTDTQYF; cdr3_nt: TGCGCCAGCACTACTAGCGGGGTCAGAACAGATACGCAGTATTTT
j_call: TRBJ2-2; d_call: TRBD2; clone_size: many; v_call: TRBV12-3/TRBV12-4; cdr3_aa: CASSFPSGSTGELFF; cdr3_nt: TGTGCCAGCAGTTTCCCCAGCGGGAGCACCGGGGAGCTGTTTTTT
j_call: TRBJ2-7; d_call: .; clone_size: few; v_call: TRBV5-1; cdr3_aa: CASSFSFGTGYEQYF; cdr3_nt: TGCGCCAGCAGCTTTAGTTTCGGAACTGGGTACGAGCAGTACTTC
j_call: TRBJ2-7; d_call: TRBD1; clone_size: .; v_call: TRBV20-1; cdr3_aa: CSASRTGETYEQYF; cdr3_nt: TGCAGTGCTAGCCGCACAGGGGAGACCTACGAGCAGTACTTC
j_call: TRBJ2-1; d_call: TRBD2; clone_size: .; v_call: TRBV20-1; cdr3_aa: CSAGEAGGRGYNEQFF; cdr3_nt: TGCAGTGCGGGAGAGGCGGGGGGGCGCGGCTACAATGAGCAGTTCTTC
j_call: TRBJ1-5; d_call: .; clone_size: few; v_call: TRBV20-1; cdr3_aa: CSARVPGRGDQPQHF; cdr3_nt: TGCAGTGCTAGGGTACCGGGGAGGGGAGATCAGCCCCAGCATTTT
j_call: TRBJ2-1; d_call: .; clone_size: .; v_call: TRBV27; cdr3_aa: CASSSQRKQFF; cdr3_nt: TGTGCCAGCAGTTCCCAGCGGAAGCAGTTCTTC
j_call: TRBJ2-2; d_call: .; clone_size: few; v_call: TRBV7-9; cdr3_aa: CASSPPSVGDTGELFF; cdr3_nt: TGTGCCAGCAGCCCCCCCTCGGTCGGGGACACCGGGGAGCTGTTTTTT
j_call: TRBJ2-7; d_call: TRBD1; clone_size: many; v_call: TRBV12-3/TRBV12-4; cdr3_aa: CASSGQGLYEQYF; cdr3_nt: TGTGCCAGCAGTGGACAGGGCCTTTACGAGCAGTACTTC
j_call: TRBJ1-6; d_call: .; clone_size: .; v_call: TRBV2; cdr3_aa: CASSYRSPLHF; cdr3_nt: TGTGCCAGCAGCTACAGATCACCCCTCCACTTT
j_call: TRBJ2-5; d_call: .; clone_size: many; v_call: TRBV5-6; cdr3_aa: CASSPLTVETQYF; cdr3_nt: TGTGCCAGCAGCCCACTCACCGTGGAGACCCAGTACTTC